One and the same sample provided the 30 T cell receptor beta chains below, sequenced in a study of identical twins. MiXCR was run by TCRdb on the 5' RACE reads, yielding one entry per CDR3 protein. The table has about 220,000 distinct CDR3 sequences, around 6.8% seen once. The same sample was also studied in work on yellow fever vaccine responses in identical twins.

The sequenced material came from memory (CD45RO+) T cells sorted from blood. The source of these receptors is a woman aged 18-29 years in good health.

This clonotype was seen repeatedly, ten times or more. The chain couples TRBV27 to TRBJ1-5; 9 nucleotides agree with TRBD1. Losses at the gene ends were 2 bases for V and 6 bases for J; bases not matched to a gene: 5. The CDR3 contains 15 residues. Germline V gene lookup returns CDR1 MNHEY and CDR2 SMNVEV (reference sequence). In DNA form, the CDR3 reads TGTGCCAGCAGTTTAAAGACAGGGGGGTCTCAGCCCCAGCATTTT. It specifies CASSLKTGGSQPQHF.

This clonotype was seen a handful of times. V and J are TRBV6-5 and TRBJ1-2, with D uncertain. CDR1 is MNHEY and CDR2 is SVGAGI in the germline V gene. The CDR3 contains 14 residues. V was pared by 0 bases and J by 8 bases, with 13 bases between. The CDR3 DNA reads TGTGCCAGCAGTTACTCCACCGACATGTTCGGCTACACCTTC. This translates into CASSYSTDMFGYTF.

This clonotype came up many times. The chain uses TRBV6-2 or TRBV6-3 and TRBJ2-7; 9 nucleotides agree with TRBD2. V was pared by 2 bases and J by 1 base, with 15 bases of the junction left unmatched. CDR3 size: 19 residues. Germline CDR1 MNHEY, CDR2 SVGEGT. This CDR3 reads CASSYSLAGISRRSYEQYF. The CDR3 DNA reads as TGTGCCAGCAGTTACAGCCTAGCGGGAATTTCACGGAGGTCCTACGAGCAGTACTTC.

This clonotype was observed a handful of times. The CDR3 DNA reads as TGCAGTGCTAGCGAAACGAGCGGGGCCTTCCAAGAGACCCAGTACTTC. This translates into CSASETSGAFQETQYF. This chain links TRBV20-1 with TRBJ2-5; 7 nucleotides agree with TRBD2. The V gene end was trimmed by 3 bases and the J gene end by 1 base; junction bases not matched to a gene: 11. This CDR3 has 16 residues. Germline lookup yields CDR1 DFQATT and CDR2 SNEGSKA (reference sequence).

Turning to this clonotype: A much larger clone is a single base away; this may be a read error. The J gene is TRBJ1-5, the V gene TRBV27; D not resolved. The length of the CDR3 is 15 residues. V was pared by 6 bases and J by 0 bases, with 12 bases between. Germline lookup yields CDR1 MNHEY and CDR2 SMNVEV (reference sequence). The CDR3 coding sequence is TGTGCCAGCAGATGGGGAGGAGTTAGCAATCAGCCCCAGCATTTT. Residues: CASRWGGVSNQPQHF.

This clonotype was detected only a few times. The CDR3 DNA is TGTGCCAGCAGCCAAGAAGTAGCGGGAGGGCCGGAGGATACGCAGTATTTT. It yields the protein CASSQEVAGGPEDTQYF. This sequence joins TRBV4-2 and TRBJ2-3; 11 bases map to TRBD2. In germline, CDR1 is LGHNA, CDR2 YNFKEQ. The CDR3 is made up of 17 amino acids. Trimming took 0 bases from V and 6 from J; bases not matched to a gene: 8.

This clonotype has just a few counts. One base away lies a much larger clone, so this may be a sequencing read error. This chain links TRBV15 with TRBJ2-5; perhaps TRBD1 as D (5 bases). CDR1 is LNHNV and CDR2 is YYDKDF in the germline V gene (reference sequence). The CDR3 has 15 amino acids. The CDR3 bases are TGTGCCACCAGCACCCTTTGGACAAAAAAAGAGACCCTGTACTTC. It translates to CATSTLWTKKETLYF. The variable domain in full, completed from reference TRBV15 and TRBJ2-5, reads DAMVIQNPRYQVTQFGKPVTLSCSQTLNHNVMYWYQQKSSQAPKLLFHYYDKDFNNEADTPDNFQSRRPNTSFCFLDIRSPGLGDTAMYLCATSTLWTKKETLYFGPGTRLLVL.

At least ten counts were recorded for this clonotype. The V gene is TRBV7-2, the J gene TRBJ2-4; no clear D gene. V was clipped by 3 bases and J by 0 bases, with 15 bases between them. Germline CDR1 reads SGHTA; CDR2 reads FQGNSA. The CDR3 sequence is 17 residues long. The CDR3 loop reads CASSLSLGKLAKNIQYF. CDR3 DNA: TGTGCCAGCAGCTTGAGTCTAGGAAAACTAGCCAAAAACATTCAGTACTTC.

This clonotype was seen many times. The chain carries TRBV6-1 and TRBJ1-4; D is perhaps TRBD1 (5 bases). This CDR3 has 14 amino acids. Germline CDR1 reads MNHNS; CDR2 reads SASEGT. Trimming took off 5 bases at V and 8 bases at J, with 15 bases between the two ends. CDR3 in amino acids: CASSRQWSREKLFF. In DNA form, the CDR3 reads TGTGCCAGCAGTCGACAGTGGTCGAGAGAAAAACTGTTTTTT.

This clonotype was counted ten times or more. The chain carries TRBV7-3 and TRBJ1-1; D gene ambiguous. This CDR3 is built from 14 residues. Germline-derived CDR1 and CDR2 are SGHTA and FQGTGA. Trimming shortened V by 5 bases and J by 1 base, and 11 bases separated the two germline ends. This CDR3 is CASSPGGWNTEAFF. CDR3 sequence (DNA): TGTGCCAGCAGCCCTGGCGGTTGGAACACTGAAGCTTTCTTT.

The chain combines TRBV10-3 with TRBJ2-7; D is possibly TRBD1 or TRBD2 (5 bases each). V was trimmed by 5 bases and J by 1 base, leaving 12 bases between them. Germline CDR1 ENHRY, CDR2 SYGVKD. This CDR3 has 14 amino acids. The CDR3 DNA reads as TGTGCCATCAGTTTGGGGCGCGGGTCCTACGAGCAGTACTTC. This gives the protein CAISLGRGSYEQYF.

Comments on this clonotype: Since a much larger clone is just one base distant, this may be a read error. This chain links TRBV28 with TRBJ2-1; 13 nucleotides match TRBD2. This CDR3 is 13 amino acids long. The V gene's germline CDR1 is MDHEN and CDR2 SYDVKM. V was clipped by 8 bases and J by 6 bases; unmatched bases: 1. CDR3 in DNA: TGTGCCAGCTGGACTAGCGGGAGCAATGAGCAGTTCTTC. This translates into CASWTSGSNEQFF. Using reference TRBV28 and TRBJ2-1 for the parts outside the CDR3, the full variable domain is DVKVTQSSRYLVKRTGEKVFLECVQDMDHENMFWYRQDPGLGLRLIYFSYDVKMKEKGDIPEGYSVSREKKERFSLILESASTNQTSMYLCASWTSGSNEQFFGPGTRLTVL.

The rearrangement uses TRBV20-1 and TRBJ2-1, with a possible D match to TRBD2 (7 bases). The CDR3 is made up of 14 amino acids. Germline V gene data show CDR1 as DFQATT and CDR2 as SNEGSKA (reference sequence). The V and J ends lost 0 bases and 8 bases respectively, with 14 bases between them. The CDR3 protein is CSARDEGGGDEQFF. CDR3 sequence (DNA): TGCAGTGCTAGAGACGAGGGGGGAGGGGATGAGCAGTTCTTC.

The rearrangement links TRBV5-1 to TRBJ2-5, with D tentatively TRBD1 or TRBD2 (5 bases each). V lost 3 bases to trimming and J lost 4 bases, with 16 bases between them. CDR1 and CDR2 from the germline V gene are SGHRS and YFSETQ. CDR3 length: 15 residues. The CDR3 loop is CASSSPGQGGETQYF. The CDR3 DNA sequence: TGCGCCAGCAGCTCGCCGGGGCAGGGCGGAGAGACCCAGTACTTC.

The chain carries TRBV28 and TRBJ1-5; D is undetermined. CDR1 is MDHEN and CDR2 is SYDVKM in the germline V gene. The CDR3 has 9 residues. Trimming cost V 8 bases and J 9 bases, with 5 bases left between them. CDR3 residues: CASGRPQHF. DNA of the CDR3: TGTGCCAGCGGACGGCCCCAGCATTTT.

This clonotype was seen repeatedly, ten times or more. The chain is built from TRBV7-2 and TRBJ2-1; no reliable D call. Trimming removed 1 base at V and 9 bases at J, with 13 bases between. Germline V gene lookup returns CDR1 SGHTA and CDR2 FQGNSA. The CDR3 contains 14 residues. Here the CDR3 DNA reads TGTGCCAGCAGCTTAGGGGGTTTGTCGGCTGAGCAGTTCTTC. It is translated as CASSLGGLSAEQFF.

There are a few counts of this clonotype. The chain carries TRBV7-2 and TRBJ2-7; D ambiguous. Germline V lookup: CDR1 SGHTA, CDR2 FQGNSA. The CDR3 is 15 residues long. V lost 6 bases to trimming and J lost 0 bases, with 15 bases between them. CDR3 loop: CASSFGPLYSYEQYF. The CDR3 coding sequence is TGTGCCAGCAGTTTTGGGCCCCTTTACTCCTACGAGCAGTACTTC.

This clonotype has a count of ten or more. This chain joins TRBV6-1 and TRBJ2-7; TRBD2 agrees at 13 bases. This CDR3 spans 16 amino acids. Germline trimming cut 6 bases from V and 4 bases from J; bases unmatched to any gene: 9. The germline CDR1 and CDR2 sequences are MNHNS and SASEGT. In DNA form, the CDR3 reads TGTGCCAGCAGCAACCTGGGACTAGCGGGGAAATACGAGCAGTACTTC. Its translation: CASSNLGLAGKYEQYF.

The gene calls are TRBV20-1 and TRBJ2-3; D unresolved. CDR3 length: 17 residues. V shed 3 bases and J shed 7 bases, with 26 bases lying between them. Germline CDR1 is DFQATT and CDR2 is SNEGSKA (reference sequence). This CDR3 is CSARRKGTQTTAYTQYF. CDR3 bases: TGCAGTGCTAGGAGGAAGGGAACCCAAACCACTGCGTATACGCAGTATTTT.

The table lists this clonotype with a few counts. The rearrangement joins TRBV27 to TRBJ2-3; no reliable D call. Between the trimmed V and J ends, which lost 0 bases and 6 bases, there was a span of 10 bases. Per germline, CDR1 MNHEY and CDR2 SMNVEV (reference sequence). This CDR3 has 14 residues. In nucleotides, the CDR3 is TGTGCCAGCAGTTTATCATCAATCGTTGATACGCAGTATTTT. Translating gives CASSLSSIVDTQYF.

This clonotype was observed many times. The chain joins TRBV5-1 to TRBJ2-2; TRBD2 matches 9 bases. CDR3 length equals 15 residues. V was clipped by 4 bases and J by 5 bases; unmatched bases: 6. The germline V gene has CDR1 SGHRS and CDR2 YFSETQ. For the CDR3, the DNA is TGCGCCAGCAGCATTCCCACTAGCGGGACCGGGGAGCTGTTTTTT. As protein: CASSIPTSGTGELFF.

This clonotype was seen a handful of times. This chain uses TRBV20-1 with TRBJ2-3, with 9 bases lining up with TRBD2. Germline CDR1 DFQATT, CDR2 SNEGSKA (reference sequence). V lost 3 bases to trimming and J lost 3 bases; unmatched junction nucleotides: 7. This CDR3 has 15 amino acids. The DNA for the CDR3 is TGCAGTGCTAGGGGTAGCGGGAGAGCGACAGATACGCAGTATTTT. The encoded protein is CSARGSGRATDTQYF.

This clonotype was found a few times. The gene calls are TRBV20-1 and TRBJ1-1; D not certain. CDR1 DFQATT and CDR2 SNEGSKA come from the germline V gene (reference sequence). The V and J ends lost 0 bases and 4 bases respectively, with 12 bases between them. The CDR3 sequence is 14 residues long. This CDR3 is CSARDPDSITEAFF. Written as DNA, the CDR3 is TGCAGTGCTAGAGACCCGGACTCTATCACTGAAGCTTTCTTT.

V is TRBV15 and J is TRBJ1-5; 7 bases match TRBD1. This CDR3 spans 14 amino acids. Germline CDR1 reads LNHNV; CDR2 reads YYDKDF (reference sequence). V trimming: 0 bases; J trimming: 7 bases; junction bases outside the gene matches: 3. CDR3 bases: TGTGCCACCAGCAGAGAAACAGGGGTGCAGCCCCAGCATTTT. It codes for CATSRETGVQPQHF.

In this sample, this clonotype turned up a few times. The V gene is TRBV6-2 or TRBV6-3, the J gene TRBJ2-1, with 10 positions matching TRBD2. The CDR3 sequence is 16 residues long. Germline V CDR1 and CDR2: MNHEY, SVGEGT. V lost 6 bases to trimming and J lost 3 bases; unmatched junction nucleotides: 8. The CDR3 DNA is TGTGCCAGCAGCTCAAGCGGGAGGGGAAACTACAATGAGCAGTTCTTC. Protein: CASSSSGRGNYNEQFF.

This clonotype was recorded many times. The J gene is TRBJ2-3, the V gene TRBV28, with 10 bases identical to TRBD2. Germline CDR1 is MDHEN and CDR2 is SYDVKM. The trim removed 2 bases at V and 1 base at J, leaving 3 bases unmatched. The CDR3 extends over 16 amino acids. CDR3 DNA: TGTGCCAGCAGTTTAGATCTAGCGGGGGGCACAGATACGCAGTATTTT. This gives the protein CASSLDLAGGTDTQYF.

The chain combines TRBV5-5 with TRBJ2-5; tentative D call: TRBD2 (5 bases). The CDR3 length is 14 residues. The germline CDR1 and CDR2 sequences are SGHKS and YYEKEE (reference sequence). V gave up 0 bases and J gave up 5 bases, with 11 bases separating them. For the CDR3, the DNA is TGTGCCAGCAGCTTGGCGGCGGGTTGGGAGACCCAGTACTTC. It yields the protein CASSLAAGWETQYF. Full variable domain (remainder filled in from reference TRBV5-5 and TRBJ2-5): DAGVTQSPTHLIKTRGQQVTLRCSPISGHKSVSWYQQVLGQGPQFIFQYYEKEERGRGNFPDRFSARQFPNYSSELNVNALLLGDSALYLCASSLAAGWETQYFGPGTRLLVL.

This clonotype has more than one count but fewer than ten. The chain uses TRBV9 and TRBJ2-3; the D gene is possibly TRBD2 (5 bases). Trimming removed 0 bases from V and 6 bases from J, with 11 bases in between. CDR1 and CDR2 (germline): SGDLS, YYNGEE. The CDR3 extends over 14 amino acids. This CDR3 is CASSVALSVDTQYF. The CDR3 bases are TGTGCCAGCAGCGTAGCTCTTAGCGTGGATACGCAGTATTTT.

In this sample, this clonotype turned up a few times. The chain joins TRBV6-1 to TRBJ1-2, with no clear D. CDR1 is MNHNS and CDR2 is SASEGT in the germline V gene. The CDR3 sequence is 14 residues long. Trimming pared 5 bases from V and 8 bases from J, leaving 18 bases between. CDR3 sequence: CASSPPGSDRGYTF. DNA for the CDR3: TGTGCCAGCAGTCCTCCGGGTTCCGACCGAGGCTACACCTTC.

The sample holds many counts of this clonotype. The chain joins TRBV4-2 to TRBJ2-2; 9 bases fit TRBD2. This CDR3 is built from 17 residues. The J segment lost 3 bases and the V segment lost 0 bases, leaving 5 bases of the junction unmatched. Germline CDR1 reads LGHNA; CDR2 reads YNFKEQ. CDR3 coding DNA: TGTGCCAGCAGCCAAGAGCTAGCGGGGTCATACACCGGGGAGCTGTTTTTT. This translates into CASSQELAGSYTGELFF.